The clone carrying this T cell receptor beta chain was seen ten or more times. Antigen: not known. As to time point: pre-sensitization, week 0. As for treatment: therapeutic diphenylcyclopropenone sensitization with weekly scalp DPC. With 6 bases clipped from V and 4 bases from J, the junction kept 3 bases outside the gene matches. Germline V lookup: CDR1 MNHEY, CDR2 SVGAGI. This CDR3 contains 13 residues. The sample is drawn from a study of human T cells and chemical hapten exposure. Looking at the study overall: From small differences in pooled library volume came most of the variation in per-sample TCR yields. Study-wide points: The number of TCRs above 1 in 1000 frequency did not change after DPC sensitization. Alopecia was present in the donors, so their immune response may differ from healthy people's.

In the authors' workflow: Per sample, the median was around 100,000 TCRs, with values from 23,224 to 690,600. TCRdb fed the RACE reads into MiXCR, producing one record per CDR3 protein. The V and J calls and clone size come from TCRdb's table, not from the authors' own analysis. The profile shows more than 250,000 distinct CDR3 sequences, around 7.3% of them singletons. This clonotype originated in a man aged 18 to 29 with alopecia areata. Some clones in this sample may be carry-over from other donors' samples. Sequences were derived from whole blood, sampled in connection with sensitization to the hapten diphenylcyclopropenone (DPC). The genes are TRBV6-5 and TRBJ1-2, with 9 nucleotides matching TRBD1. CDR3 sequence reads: CASRQGAGYGYTF. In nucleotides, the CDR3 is TGTGCCAGCAGACAGGGGGCCGGCTATGGCTACACCTTC.